The subject of this entry is one TCR beta chain. The sample originates from a study of blood T cell repertoires in COVID-19. Assay: immunoSEQ multiplex PCR; the TCRdb copy retains only in-frame clones and omits some. The data show roughly 300,000 clones, more than 75% seen once. Study members were between roughly 18 and 89 years old and lived in over 20 US regions. Participants' reported clinical history set cohort assignment. The TCR originated in a woman younger than 30 who had recovered from COVID-19. The sample was PBMCs or T cells enriched from blood (not recorded which).

CDR3 DNA sequence: TGTGCCACCAGTGTGGGCAGAACCTATGGCTACACCTTC. Translation: CATSVGRTYGYTF. This chain joins TRBV24-1 and TRBJ1-2; unclear D gene. Germline V gene sequence: CDR1 KGHDR, CDR2 SFDVKD. The CDR3 sequence is 13 residues long. V lost 5 bases and J lost 4, with 10 bases in between.